Below are 14 T cell receptor beta chains sequenced from a single sample in a study of T-cell reconstitution after alpha-beta-depleted transplantation in children. Preparation of the TCRbeta library involved a method that used unique molecular identifiers. TCRdb reprocessed the PCR reads with MiXCR, giving one entry per CDR3 protein. Counted here are fewer than 550,000 distinct CDR3 sequences, under 12% occurring once; the ten biggest clones make up just over 2%. The sequencing used PBMCs, collected before TCRalphabeta/CD19-depleted stem cell transplant. These receptors were taken from a child aged 2 to 15 with inherited bone marrow failure, due to receive a stem cell transplant.

This clonotype was counted ten times or more. The chain joins TRBV4-3 to TRBJ1-1, with D possibly being TRBD1 (5 bases). This CDR3 region has 14 residues. Germline CDR1 and CDR2: LGHNA and YSLEER. With 6 bases removed from V and 1 base from J, the gap between germline ends came to 12 bases. The DNA for the CDR3 is TGCGCCAGCAGAACAGGTGGGAAGAACACTGAAGCTTTCTTT. Amino acid sequence: CASRTGGKNTEAFF.

The chain has TRBV5-1 and TRBJ2-2; 16 positions match TRBD2. V shed 3 bases and J 4 bases; nucleotides not matched to a gene: 12. The germline V gene encodes CDR1 SGHRS and CDR2 YFSETQ. CDR3 length equals 20 residues. CDR3 amino acids: CASSWRPGLAGGPSTGELFF. In DNA form, the CDR3 reads TGCGCCAGCAGCTGGAGACCGGGACTAGCGGGAGGGCCTTCCACCGGGGAGCTGTTTTTT. The complete variable domain, with remaining parts taken from reference TRBV5-1 and TRBJ2-2, reads KAGVTQTPRYLIKTRGQQVTLSCSPISGHRSVSWYQQTPGQGLQFLFEYFSETQRNKGNFPGRFSGRQFSNSRSEMNVSTLELGDSALYLCASSWRPGLAGGPSTGELFFGEGSRLTVL.

CDR3 bases: TGCAGTGCTAGAGAGGGTGTAGTTAATGAGCAGTTCTTC. Translated, it gives CSAREGVVNEQFF. The chain employs TRBV20-1 and TRBJ2-1; D unresolved. This CDR3 comprises 13 residues. Germline V CDR1 and CDR2: DFQATT, SNEGSKA (reference sequence). Trimming shortened V by 0 bases and J by 7 bases, and 10 bases separated the two germline ends.

This clonotype was detected many times. A junction end diverges from the germline sequence, so it may reflect a read error. The chain carries TRBV29-1 and TRBJ2-7, with 7 positions matching TRBD1. The CDR3 has 13 residues. The germline V gene encodes CDR1 SQVTM and CDR2 ANQGSEA. The CDR3 region has the DNA TGCAGCGTGGAAGCAGGGGGCTCCTACGAGCAGTACTTC. This encodes CSVEAGGSYEQYF.

This clonotype showed up many times. V and J are TRBV5-5 and TRBJ1-2, with TRBD1 as a possible D gene (5 bases). The V end lost 0 bases, the J end lost 10 bases, and 10 bases lay between the germline ends. In germline, CDR1 is SGHKS, CDR2 YYEKEE (reference sequence). The CDR3 is 12 amino acids. In nucleotides, the CDR3 is TGTGCCAGCAGCTTGGGTGACAGCTCCTACACCTTC. It yields the protein CASSLGDSSYTF.

This clonotype was picked up many times. The genes are TRBV4-3 and TRBJ1-5; possibly TRBD1 for D (5 bases). Trimming cost V 3 bases and J 9 bases, with 12 bases left between them. CDR1 is LGHNA, CDR2 YSLEER, per germline. The CDR3 length is 13 residues. Written as DNA, the CDR3 is TGCGCCAGCAGCCATCCCGGGGACCCGCCCCAGCATTTT. It encodes CASSHPGDPPQHF.

This clonotype was found a few times. The rearrangement links TRBV20-1 to TRBJ2-3, with D perhaps matching TRBD1 (6 bases). Trimming shortened V by 2 bases and J by 1 base, and 10 bases separated the two germline ends. Looked up from germline, CDR1 is DFQATT and CDR2 is SNEGSKA (reference sequence). The length of the CDR3 is 14 residues. The CDR3 nucleotides are TGCAGTGCTAGAAGGACAGAACGCACAGATACGCAGTATTTT. The encoded protein is CSARRTERTDTQYF.

This clonotype was counted at least ten times. V gene TRBV6-5 combines with J gene TRBJ2-5; 7 nucleotides align to TRBD1. CDR1 is MNHEY and CDR2 is SVGAGI in the germline V gene. The CDR3 length is 15 residues. V gave up 3 bases and J gave up 4 bases; unmatched junction bases: 8. The CDR3, as DNA: TGTGCCAGCAGTTATTCTACAGGGGTCCCAGAGACCCAGTACTTC. This sequence encodes CASSYSTGVPETQYF.

In its sample, this clonotype was seen many times. This chain links TRBV5-1 with TRBJ2-5; D not certain. This CDR3 has 15 amino acids. The germline gives CDR1 SGHRS, CDR2 YFSETQ. V was pared by 5 bases and J by 5 bases, with 19 bases between. CDR3 coding DNA: TGCGCCAGCAGTTCCGGGCCCGTGGGGTGGGAGACCCAGTACTTC. Its translation is CASSSGPVGWETQYF.

This clonotype was counted ten times or more. This chain uses TRBV20-1 with TRBJ2-1, with 13 bases that match TRBD2. Germline CDR1 is DFQATT and CDR2 is SNEGSKA (reference sequence). Trimming took 5 bases from V and 12 from J; bases not matched to a gene: 7. CDR3 size: 13 residues. CDR3 residues: CSAAGLAGDGQFF. The CDR3 nucleotides are TGCAGTGCTGCTGGACTAGCGGGAGACGGGCAGTTCTTC.

Details on this clonotype: Germline is not matched at one junction end, which may reflect a read error. The genes are TRBV5-6 and TRBJ2-7, with 8 bases identical to TRBD1. Germline CDR1 reads SGHDT; CDR2 reads YYEEEE. The CDR3 has 15 amino acids. The CDR3 is CASSSRGQEAYAQYF. In nucleotides, the CDR3 is TGTGCCAGCAGCAGCCGGGGACAGGAAGCCTACGCGCAGTACTTC.

V gene TRBV24-1 combines with J gene TRBJ2-1, with D unresolved. This CDR3 spans 15 amino acids. V gave up 4 bases and J gave up 4 bases, with 13 bases separating them. The germline V gene encodes CDR1 KGHDR and CDR2 SFDVKD. CDR3 coding DNA: TGTGCCACCAGTGAGTTCGGTGGCAGATACAATGAGCAGTTCTTC. This gives the protein CATSEFGGRYNEQFF.

This clonotype occurred many times. V usage is TRBV20-1 and J usage is TRBJ2-2; 12 nucleotides match TRBD2. Germline V gene data show CDR1 as DFQATT and CDR2 as SNEGSKA (reference sequence). Trimming took 3 bases from V and 3 from J; bases not matched to a gene: 8. This CDR3 is 17 amino acids long. The CDR3 reads CSASPASGRVYTGELFF. The CDR3, as DNA: TGCAGTGCTAGTCCGGCTAGCGGGAGGGTGTACACCGGGGAGCTGTTTTTT.

This chain joins TRBV30 and TRBJ2-6; D might be TRBD2 (5 bases). V lost 3 bases to trimming and J lost 1 base, with 10 bases between them. The CDR3 contains 15 residues. Germline CDR1 and CDR2: GTSNPN and SVGIG (reference sequence). CDR3 sequence reads: CAWRVWTSGANVLTF. The DNA for the CDR3 is TGTGCCTGGAGAGTGTGGACTTCTGGGGCCAACGTCCTGACTTTC.